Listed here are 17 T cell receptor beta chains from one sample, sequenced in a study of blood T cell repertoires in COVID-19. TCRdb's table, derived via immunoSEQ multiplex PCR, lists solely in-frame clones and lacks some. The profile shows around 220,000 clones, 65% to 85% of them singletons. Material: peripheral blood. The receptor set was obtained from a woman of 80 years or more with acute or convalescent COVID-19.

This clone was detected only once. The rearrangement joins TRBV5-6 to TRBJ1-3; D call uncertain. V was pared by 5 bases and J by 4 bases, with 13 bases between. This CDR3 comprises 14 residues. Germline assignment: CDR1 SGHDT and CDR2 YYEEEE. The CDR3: CASRSRADGNTIYF. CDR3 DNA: TGTGCCAGCAGGTCGCGGGCGGACGGAAACACCATATATTTT.

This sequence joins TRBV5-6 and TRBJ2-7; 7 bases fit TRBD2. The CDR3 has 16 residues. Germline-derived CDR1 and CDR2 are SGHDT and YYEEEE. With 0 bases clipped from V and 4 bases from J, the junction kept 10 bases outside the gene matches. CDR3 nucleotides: TGTGCCAGCAGCTTGGAGGGAGCGGGATCCACATACGAGCAGTACTTC. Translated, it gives CASSLEGAGSTYEQYF. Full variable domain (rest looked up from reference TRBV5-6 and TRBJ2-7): DAGVTQSPTHLIKTRGQQVTLRCSPKSGHDTVSWYQQALGQGPQFIFQYYEEEERQRGNFPDRFSGHQFPNYSSELNVNALLLGDSALYLCASSLEGAGSTYEQYFGPGTRLTVT.

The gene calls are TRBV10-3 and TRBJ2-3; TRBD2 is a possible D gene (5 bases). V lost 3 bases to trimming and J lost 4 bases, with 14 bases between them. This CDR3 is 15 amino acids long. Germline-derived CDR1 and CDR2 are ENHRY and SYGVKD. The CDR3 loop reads CAISDDMGRADTQYF. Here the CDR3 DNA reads TGTGCCATCAGTGACGATATGGGGAGAGCAGATACGCAGTATTTT.

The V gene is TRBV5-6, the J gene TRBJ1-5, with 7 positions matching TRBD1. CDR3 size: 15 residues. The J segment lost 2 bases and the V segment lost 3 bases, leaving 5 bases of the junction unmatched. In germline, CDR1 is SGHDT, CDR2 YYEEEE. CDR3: CASSSTGAGNQPQHF. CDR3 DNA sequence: TGTGCCAGCAGCTCCACAGGGGCAGGCAATCAGCCCCAGCATTTT.

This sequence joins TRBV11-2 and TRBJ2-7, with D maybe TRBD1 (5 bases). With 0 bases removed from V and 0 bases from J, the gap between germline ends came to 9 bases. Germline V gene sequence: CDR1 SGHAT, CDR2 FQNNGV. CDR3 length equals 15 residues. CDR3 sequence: CASSLEPDSSYEQYF. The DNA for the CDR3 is TGTGCCAGCAGCTTAGAACCCGACAGCTCCTACGAGCAGTACTTC.

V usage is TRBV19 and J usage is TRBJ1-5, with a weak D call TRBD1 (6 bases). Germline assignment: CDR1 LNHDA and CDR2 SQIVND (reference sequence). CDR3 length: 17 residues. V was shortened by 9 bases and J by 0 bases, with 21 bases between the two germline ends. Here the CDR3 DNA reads TGTGCCAGCCGGATACGTCGGGACACCGATAGCAATCAGCCCCAGCATTTT. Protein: CASRIRRDTDSNQPQHF.

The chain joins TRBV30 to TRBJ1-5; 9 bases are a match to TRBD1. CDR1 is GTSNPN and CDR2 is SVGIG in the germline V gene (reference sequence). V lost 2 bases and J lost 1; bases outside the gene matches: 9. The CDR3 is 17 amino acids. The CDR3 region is CAWSLGDRAPSNQPQHF. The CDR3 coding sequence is TGTGCCTGGAGTTTAGGGGACAGGGCGCCCAGCAATCAGCCCCAGCATTTT. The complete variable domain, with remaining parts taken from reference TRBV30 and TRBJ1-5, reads SQTIHQWPATLVQPVGSPLSLECTVEGTSNPNLYWYRQAAGRGLQLLFYSVGIGQISSEVPQNLSASRPQDRQFILSSKKLLLSDSGFYLCAWSLGDRAPSNQPQHFGDGTRLSIL.

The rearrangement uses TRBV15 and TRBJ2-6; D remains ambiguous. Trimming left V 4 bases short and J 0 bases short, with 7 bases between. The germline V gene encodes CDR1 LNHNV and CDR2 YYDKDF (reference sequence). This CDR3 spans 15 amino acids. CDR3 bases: TGTGCCACCAGCATAGAACTCTCTGGGGCCAACGTCCTGACTTTC. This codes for CATSIELSGANVLTF.

The CDR3 sequence: CASSWTERGPYYEQYF. For the CDR3, the DNA is TGCGCCAGCAGCTGGACCGAGCGGGGGCCATATTACGAGCAGTACTTC. This chain links TRBV5-1 with TRBJ2-7; 8 nucleotides line up with TRBD2. The J segment lost 4 bases and the V segment lost 3 bases, leaving 12 bases of the junction unmatched. CDR1 and CDR2 from the germline V gene are SGHRS and YFSETQ. This CDR3 is built from 16 residues.

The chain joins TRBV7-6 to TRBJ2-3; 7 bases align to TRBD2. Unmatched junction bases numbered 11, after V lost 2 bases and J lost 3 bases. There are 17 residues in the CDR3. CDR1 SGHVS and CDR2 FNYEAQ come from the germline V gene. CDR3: CASSLRATSGETDTQYF. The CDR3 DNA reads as TGTGCCAGCAGCTTAAGAGCTACGAGCGGGGAAACAGATACGCAGTATTTT.

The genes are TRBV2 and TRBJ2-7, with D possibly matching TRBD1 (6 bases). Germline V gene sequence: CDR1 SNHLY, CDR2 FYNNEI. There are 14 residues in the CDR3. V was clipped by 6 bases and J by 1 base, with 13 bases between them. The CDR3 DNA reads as TGTGCCAGCAGGCTACAGGGAAATTCCTACGAGCAGTACTTC. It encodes CASRLQGNSYEQYF.

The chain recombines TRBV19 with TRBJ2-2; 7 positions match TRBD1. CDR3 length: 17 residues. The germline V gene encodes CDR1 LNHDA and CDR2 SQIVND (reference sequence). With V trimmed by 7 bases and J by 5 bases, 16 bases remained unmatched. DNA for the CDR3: TGTGCCAGTACCCCCCCTCGGGGACAGAGAGGGACCGGGGAGCTGTTTTTT. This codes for CASTPPRGQRGTGELFF.

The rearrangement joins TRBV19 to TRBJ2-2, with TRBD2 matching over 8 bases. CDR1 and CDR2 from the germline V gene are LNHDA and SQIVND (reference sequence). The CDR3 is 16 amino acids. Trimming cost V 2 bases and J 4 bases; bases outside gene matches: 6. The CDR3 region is CASSIRAGEGTGELFF. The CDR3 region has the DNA TGTGCCAGTAGTATAAGAGCGGGAGAAGGCACCGGGGAGCTGTTTTTT.

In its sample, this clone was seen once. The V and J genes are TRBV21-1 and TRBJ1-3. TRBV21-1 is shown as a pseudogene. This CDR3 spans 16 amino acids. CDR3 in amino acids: CASKRRRAGPGNTIYF. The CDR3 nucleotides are TGTGCCAGCAAAAGACGGAGGGCCGGACCCGGAAACACCATATATTTT.

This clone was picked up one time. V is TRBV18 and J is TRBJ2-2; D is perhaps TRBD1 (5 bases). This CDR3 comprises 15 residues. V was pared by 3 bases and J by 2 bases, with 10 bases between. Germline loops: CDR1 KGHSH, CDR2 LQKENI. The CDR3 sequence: CASSPQGDNTGELFF. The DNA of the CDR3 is TGTGCCAGCTCACCTCAGGGTGATAACACCGGGGAGCTGTTTTTT.

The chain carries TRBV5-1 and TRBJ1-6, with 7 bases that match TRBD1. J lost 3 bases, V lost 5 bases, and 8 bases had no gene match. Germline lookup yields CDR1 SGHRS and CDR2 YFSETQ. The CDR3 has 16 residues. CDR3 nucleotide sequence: TGCGCCAGCAGACCAGACAGGGTTCTCTATAATTCACCCCTCCACTTT. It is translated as CASRPDRVLYNSPLHF.

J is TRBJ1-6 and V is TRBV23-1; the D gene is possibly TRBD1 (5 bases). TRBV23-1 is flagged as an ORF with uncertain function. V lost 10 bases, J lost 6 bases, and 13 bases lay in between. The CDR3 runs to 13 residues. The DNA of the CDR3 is TGCGCCACCACCGAGACAGTTAATTCACCCCTCCACTTT. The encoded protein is CATTETVNSPLHF.